The 28 T cell receptor beta chains below were found in one sample sequenced in a study of cytomegalovirus exposure and HLA in healthy donors. A multiplex PCR was run with 60 Vbeta primers and 13 Jbeta primers. Libraries were prepared by immunoSEQ multiplex PCR; TCRdb keeps only in-frame clonotypes and omits some of them. This table has 65,000 to 100,000 clones, nearly 80% appearing once. The sample consisted of PBMCs. Receptor source: a female donor in good health and CMV-seronegative.

This clone turned up a few times. The CDR3 DNA reads as TGTGCCAGTAGTAACTCCATGAACACTGAAGCTTTCTTT. Its protein is CASSNSMNTEAFF. V gene TRBV19 combines with J gene TRBJ1-1, with D unclear. Trimming took off 4 bases at V and 0 bases at J, with 6 bases between the two ends. The CDR3 is 13 residues long. CDR1 is LNHDA, CDR2 SQIVND, per germline (reference sequence).

This chain links TRBV27 with TRBJ1-1; 7 bases match TRBD1. The germline V gene encodes CDR1 MNHEY and CDR2 SMNVEV (reference sequence). V was clipped by 5 bases and J by 0 bases; unmatched bases: 3. The CDR3 runs to 14 residues. This CDR3 is CASSNQGVNTEAFF. The CDR3 coding sequence is TGTGCCAGCAGTAATCAGGGGGTGAACACTGAAGCTTTCTTT.

This rearrangement joins TRBV29-1 to TRBJ1-4; D unclear. Trimming left V 7 bases short and J 8 bases short, with 8 bases between. Germline CDR1 SQVTM, CDR2 ANQGSEA. This CDR3 region has 10 residues. In nucleotides, the CDR3 is TGCAGCGCCTCAGGAGAAAAACTGTTTTTT. Residues: CSASGEKLFF.

The genes are TRBV5-4 and TRBJ1-2; 9 nucleotides agree with TRBD1. The germline V gene has CDR1 SGHNT and CDR2 YYREEE (reference sequence). This CDR3 contains 13 residues. V was pared by 0 bases and J by 8 bases, with 2 bases of the junction left unmatched. The CDR3 nucleotides read TGTGCCAGCAGCTTGGGGACAGGGGACGGCTACACCTTC. Protein sequence: CASSLGTGDGYTF.

The chain links TRBV28 to TRBJ1-5; D is undetermined. Germline lookup yields CDR1 MDHEN and CDR2 SYDVKM. This CDR3 contains 14 residues. V was trimmed by 5 bases and J by 4 bases, leaving 12 bases between them. The CDR3 here is CASSRGPGNQPQHF. For the CDR3, the DNA is TGTGCCAGCAGTCGAGGGCCCGGGAATCAGCCCCAGCATTTT.

This clone was recorded a few times. This chain links TRBV7-9 with TRBJ1-1, with D perhaps TRBD1 (5 bases). The CDR3 contains 15 residues. Germline-derived CDR1 and CDR2 are SEHNR and FQNEAQ (reference sequence). Trimming took off 5 bases at V and 1 base at J, with 14 bases between the two ends. CDR3 in amino acids: CASSPVPTGNTEAFF. The DNA of the CDR3 is TGTGCCAGCAGCCCCGTCCCTACAGGGAACACTGAAGCTTTCTTT.

The V and J genes are TRBV7-9 and TRBJ2-5; D is uncertain. The germline V gene has CDR1 SEHNR and CDR2 FQNEAQ (reference sequence). CDR3 length: 14 amino acids. The V end was cut by 4 bases, the J end by 1 base, with 10 bases between. As DNA, the CDR3 is TGTGCCAGCAGCTCTGGTGGCTTCCAAGAGACCCAGTACTTC. Translated: CASSSGGFQETQYF.

The chain carries TRBV4-3 and TRBJ1-1, with D perhaps TRBD1 (6 bases). Germline CDR1 LGHNA, CDR2 YSLEER. The CDR3 totals 16 residues. Trimming removed 1 base at V and 1 base at J, with 13 bases between. Written as DNA, the CDR3 is TGCGCCAGCAGCCAAGCTTGGGGGCAGCGGAACACTGAAGCTTTCTTT. This codes for CASSQAWGQRNTEAFF.

This rearrangement joins TRBV28 to TRBJ2-7; no firm D call. The V and J ends lost 5 bases and 3 bases respectively, with 8 bases between them. The germline gives CDR1 MDHEN, CDR2 SYDVKM. The CDR3 is made up of 12 amino acids. The DNA of the CDR3 is TGTGCCAGCAGTCCCCCTAGCTACGAGCAGTACTTC. The encoded protein is CASSPPSYEQYF.

CDR3 loop: CASSYSFWSEQYF. The DNA for the CDR3 is TGTGCCAGCAGTTACTCGTTTTGGAGCGAGCAGTACTTC. This chain connects TRBV6-5 to TRBJ2-7; the D is unclear. V shed 0 bases and J shed 6 bases, with 9 bases lying between them. CDR3 size: 13 residues. The germline CDR1 and CDR2 sequences are MNHEY and SVGAGI.

This chain links TRBV11-1 with TRBJ2-4, with 8 positions matching TRBD1. Germline CDR1 reads SGHAT; CDR2 reads FQDESV (reference sequence). Trimming removed 4 bases from V and 6 bases from J; junction bases left unmatched: 8. The CDR3 runs 15 residues. CDR3 region: CASSSPGTGRNIQYF. The CDR3 region has the DNA TGTGCCAGCAGCTCTCCCGGGACAGGCAGAAACATTCAGTACTTC.

The rearrangement joins TRBV5-1 to TRBJ2-2, with a tentative D call TRBD1 (6 bases). Germline values: CDR1 SGHRS, CDR2 YFSETQ. CDR3 length: 15 residues. Trimming took 4 bases from V and 4 from J, leaving 14 bases between them. The CDR3 here is CASSPRQVRTGELFF. CDR3 sequence (DNA): TGCGCCAGCAGCCCGCGACAGGTCCGCACCGGGGAGCTGTTTTTT.

This chain joins TRBV18 and TRBJ1-2; D remains unclear. Trimming stripped 3 bases from V and 3 bases from J, with 17 bases between. Germline values: CDR1 KGHSH, CDR2 LQKENI. The CDR3 covers 16 residues. The CDR3 reads CASSPVVRVEDYGYTF. Written as DNA, the CDR3 is TGTGCCAGCTCACCGGTTGTGAGGGTTGAGGACTATGGCTACACCTTC.

The chain combines TRBV20-1 with TRBJ1-1; D is undetermined. The CDR3 length is 8 residues. Germline CDR1 reads DFQATT; CDR2 reads SNEGSKA (reference sequence). V was pared by 6 bases and J by 13 bases, with 9 bases between. This CDR3 is CSAQKNFF. CDR3 nucleotide sequence: TGCAGTGCCCAGAAGAATTTCTTT.

The genes are TRBV19 and TRBJ2-5; no firm D call. The CDR3 has 13 amino acids. CDR1 and CDR2 from the germline V gene are LNHDA and SQIVND (reference sequence). Trimming stripped 3 bases from V and 3 bases from J, with 8 bases between. DNA of the CDR3: TGTGCCAGTAGTATCCTGCTAGAAGAGACCCAGTACTTC. Translating gives CASSILLEETQYF.

V and J are TRBV4-2 and TRBJ2-5; TRBD1 aligns across 10 bases. Germline V lookup: CDR1 LGHNA, CDR2 YNFKEQ. Trimming at V came to 2 bases and at J to 5 bases, leaving 8 bases not matched to a gene. This CDR3 has 16 amino acids. This CDR3 reads CASSQKKGQGQETQYF. CDR3 sequence (DNA): TGTGCCAGCAGCCAAAAAAAGGGACAGGGGCAGGAGACCCAGTACTTC.

This sequence joins TRBV5-1 and TRBJ1-5; no clear D. The germline V gene encodes CDR1 SGHRS and CDR2 YFSETQ. Deletions cut 0 bases from V and 4 bases from J, with 11 bases between. CDR3 length: 15 amino acids. DNA for the CDR3: TGCGCCAGCAGCTTGGCTGGGCAGTATAATCAGCCCCAGCATTTT. Its protein is CASSLAGQYNQPQHF.

The chain uses TRBV30 and TRBJ1-1; D remains unclear. The CDR3 is made up of 11 amino acids. Germline assignment: CDR1 GTSNPN and CDR2 SVGIG (reference sequence). Between the trimmed V and J ends, which lost 2 bases and 8 bases, there was a span of 9 bases. The CDR3 spells CAWSITLEAFF. In nucleotides, the CDR3 is TGTGCCTGGAGTATTACACTAGAAGCTTTCTTT.

The CDR3 loop reads CASSAGTEEPEAFF. The CDR3 DNA is TGCGCCAGCAGCGCCGGGACAGAGGAACCTGAAGCTTTCTTT. The chain has TRBV5-1 and TRBJ1-1, with TRBD1 matching over 7 bases. The CDR3 has 14 residues. The V and J ends lost 4 bases and 6 bases, in that order; junction bases with no gene match: 9. Germline V gene data show CDR1 as SGHRS and CDR2 as YFSETQ. Complete variable domain (other parts from reference TRBV5-1 and TRBJ1-1): KAGVTQTPRYLIKTRGQQVTLSCSPISGHRSVSWYQQTPGQGLQFLFEYFSETQRNKGNFPGRFSGRQFSNSRSEMNVSTLELGDSALYLCASSAGTEEPEAFFGQGTRLTVV.

This clone was picked up a small number of times. The rearrangement joins TRBV6-1 to TRBJ1-3, with D hard to call. CDR3 length: 15 residues. CDR1 is MNHNS and CDR2 is SASEGT in the germline V gene. Trimming stripped 3 bases from V and 0 bases from J, with 9 bases between. The CDR3 here is CASSEEEGSGNTIYF. CDR3 in DNA: TGTGCCAGCAGTGAGGAGGAAGGCTCTGGAAACACCATATATTTT.

The chain uses TRBV14 and TRBJ1-2; a weak D match, TRBD1 (5 bases). Looked up from germline, CDR1 is SGHDN and CDR2 is FVKESK. The CDR3 loop spans 13 amino acids. The V and J ends lost 4 bases and 6 bases respectively, with 12 bases between them. The CDR3 DNA is TGTGCCAGCAGCCGACAGCCCCTCGATGGCTACACCTTC. This sequence encodes CASSRQPLDGYTF.

This sequence joins TRBV5-1 and TRBJ2-1, with D hard to call. The V gene's germline CDR1 is SGHRS and CDR2 YFSETQ. The V and J ends lost 0 bases and 6 bases respectively, with 4 bases between them. There are 12 residues in the CDR3. CDR3 region: CASSLDFNEQFF. In DNA, the CDR3 is TGCGCCAGCAGCTTGGACTTCAATGAGCAGTTCTTC.

The V and J genes are TRBV6-5 and TRBJ1-5; TRBD1 agrees at 7 bases. Trimming at V came to 4 bases and at J to 0 bases, leaving 3 bases not matched to a gene. The CDR3 contains 15 residues. Germline CDR1 is MNHEY and CDR2 is SVGAGI. In DNA, the CDR3 is TGTGCCAGCAGTTCGACAGGGTCTAGCAATCAGCCCCAGCATTTT. This sequence encodes CASSSTGSSNQPQHF.

This chain connects TRBV6-5 to TRBJ1-4; D is uncertain. V was pared by 8 bases and J by 5 bases, with 15 bases between. Germline loops: CDR1 MNHEY, CDR2 SVGAGI. The CDR3 runs to 14 residues. CDR3 amino acids: CASGRNQANEKLFF. CDR3 DNA sequence: TGTGCCAGCGGGAGAAACCAGGCGAATGAAAAACTGTTTTTT.

The CDR3 nucleotides read TGTGCCATCAGGGCCGGGACAGGGAATCAGCCCCAGCATTTT. It is translated as CAIRAGTGNQPQHF. The chain is built from TRBV10-3 and TRBJ1-5, with 9 positions matching TRBD1. The CDR3 contains 14 residues. Trimming at V came to 6 bases and at J to 4 bases, leaving 4 bases not matched to a gene. Germline-derived CDR1 and CDR2 are ENHRY and SYGVKD.

This clone was seen a handful of times. This chain links TRBV19 with TRBJ2-7, with 9 bases matching TRBD1. The CDR3 extends over 15 amino acids. J gave up 5 bases and V 1 base, and 6 bases lay outside the gene matches. CDR1 and CDR2 (germline): LNHDA, SQIVND (reference sequence). CDR3 residues: CASSIGPRQGDEQYF. CDR3 in DNA: TGTGCCAGTAGTATAGGCCCACGACAGGGGGACGAGCAGTACTTC.

This chain links TRBV30 with TRBJ1-2; 7 positions match TRBD1. CDR1 and CDR2 (germline): GTSNPN, SVGIG (reference sequence). This CDR3 contains 12 residues. With 2 bases clipped from V and 4 bases from J, the junction kept 1 base outside the gene matches. CDR3 nucleotide sequence: TGTGCCTGGAGTCGGACAGGCTATGGCTACACCTTC. Residues: CAWSRTGYGYTF. Using reference TRBV30 and TRBJ1-2 for the parts outside the CDR3, the full variable domain is SQTIHQWPATLVQPVGSPLSLECTVEGTSNPNLYWYRQAAGRGLQLLFYSVGIGQISSEVPQNLSASRPQDRQFILSSKKLLLSDSGFYLCAWSRTGYGYTFGSGTRLTVV.

The chain couples TRBV30 to TRBJ1-2, with D possibly being TRBD1 (6 bases). There are 13 residues in the CDR3. From germline, CDR1 is GTSNPN and CDR2 SVGIG (reference sequence). The germline V and J ends were trimmed by 1 base and 4 bases, with 10 bases remaining between them. CDR3 sequence reads: CAWSGGHLYGYTF. CDR3 nucleotides: TGTGCCTGGAGTGGGGGACACCTCTATGGCTACACCTTC.